This entry describes one TCR beta chain. Its target is not known. The time point was: blood at routine non-recurrence follow-up after resection. V was pared by 6 bases and J by 4 bases, with 12 bases between. Germline V gene data show CDR1 as LNHDA and CDR2 as SQIVND (reference sequence). The CDR3 length is 13 residues. This sample stems from a study of spatial heterogeneity in lung cancer. Background on the study: Mean representation of each unique TCR and UMI combination in the raw reads exceeded 8.5 occurrences. Study-wide results and caveats: Ubiquitous expanded tumor TCRs were seen in blood more at resection than at follow-up.

Each TCR cDNA molecule carried a unique molecular identifier. TCRdb re-called the 5' RACE reads through MiXCR, storing one row per CDR3 protein. The repertoire consists of roughly 120,000 distinct CDR3 sequences, with 10% to 13% occurring once and the leading ten covering 24%. The rearrangement links TRBV19 to TRBJ1-1; TRBD1 might be the D (6 bases). The clonotype originates from a female donor with early-stage non-small cell lung cancer. Sequenced here: PBMCs, sampled at follow-up. In DNA form, the CDR3 reads TGTGCCAGTAGAGGGCAGGGGAGCACTGAAGCTTTCTTT. Protein product: CASRGQGSTEAFF.